The clone carrying this T cell receptor beta chain showed up just a few times. Its antigen is undetermined. A second PCR, run for roughly 6 to 11 cycles, used a sample-barcoded 5' primer plus a J-beta primer mix. TCRdb reprocessed the 5' RACE reads with MiXCR, giving one entry per CDR3 protein. Of under 2,000,000 distinct CDR3 sequences listed, around 50% are singletons. These data belong to a study of blood T cells in healthy people across ages. Study information: There was about one barcoded beta molecule captured by template switching per two T cells. Study observations and caveats: Because donor CMV status was unknown, expanded clonotype changes were possibly confounded. Researchers said unsorted PBMCs prevented a conclusive naive versus antigen-experienced comparison.

Every sample had a minimum of 6.5 million PBMCs isolated. CDR3 size: 15 residues. After removal of 8 bases from V and 4 bases from J, the junction contained 9 bases not matched to a gene. This chain connects TRBV12-3 or TRBV12-4 to TRBJ2-1; 9 nucleotides match TRBD2. The sequence was collected from a woman aged 40 to 50 in good health. Material for sequencing was blood. The CDR3 protein is CASGALAGQYNEQFF. CDR3 nucleotide sequence: TGTGCCAGCGGGGCCCTAGCGGGACAATACAATGAGCAGTTCTTC.